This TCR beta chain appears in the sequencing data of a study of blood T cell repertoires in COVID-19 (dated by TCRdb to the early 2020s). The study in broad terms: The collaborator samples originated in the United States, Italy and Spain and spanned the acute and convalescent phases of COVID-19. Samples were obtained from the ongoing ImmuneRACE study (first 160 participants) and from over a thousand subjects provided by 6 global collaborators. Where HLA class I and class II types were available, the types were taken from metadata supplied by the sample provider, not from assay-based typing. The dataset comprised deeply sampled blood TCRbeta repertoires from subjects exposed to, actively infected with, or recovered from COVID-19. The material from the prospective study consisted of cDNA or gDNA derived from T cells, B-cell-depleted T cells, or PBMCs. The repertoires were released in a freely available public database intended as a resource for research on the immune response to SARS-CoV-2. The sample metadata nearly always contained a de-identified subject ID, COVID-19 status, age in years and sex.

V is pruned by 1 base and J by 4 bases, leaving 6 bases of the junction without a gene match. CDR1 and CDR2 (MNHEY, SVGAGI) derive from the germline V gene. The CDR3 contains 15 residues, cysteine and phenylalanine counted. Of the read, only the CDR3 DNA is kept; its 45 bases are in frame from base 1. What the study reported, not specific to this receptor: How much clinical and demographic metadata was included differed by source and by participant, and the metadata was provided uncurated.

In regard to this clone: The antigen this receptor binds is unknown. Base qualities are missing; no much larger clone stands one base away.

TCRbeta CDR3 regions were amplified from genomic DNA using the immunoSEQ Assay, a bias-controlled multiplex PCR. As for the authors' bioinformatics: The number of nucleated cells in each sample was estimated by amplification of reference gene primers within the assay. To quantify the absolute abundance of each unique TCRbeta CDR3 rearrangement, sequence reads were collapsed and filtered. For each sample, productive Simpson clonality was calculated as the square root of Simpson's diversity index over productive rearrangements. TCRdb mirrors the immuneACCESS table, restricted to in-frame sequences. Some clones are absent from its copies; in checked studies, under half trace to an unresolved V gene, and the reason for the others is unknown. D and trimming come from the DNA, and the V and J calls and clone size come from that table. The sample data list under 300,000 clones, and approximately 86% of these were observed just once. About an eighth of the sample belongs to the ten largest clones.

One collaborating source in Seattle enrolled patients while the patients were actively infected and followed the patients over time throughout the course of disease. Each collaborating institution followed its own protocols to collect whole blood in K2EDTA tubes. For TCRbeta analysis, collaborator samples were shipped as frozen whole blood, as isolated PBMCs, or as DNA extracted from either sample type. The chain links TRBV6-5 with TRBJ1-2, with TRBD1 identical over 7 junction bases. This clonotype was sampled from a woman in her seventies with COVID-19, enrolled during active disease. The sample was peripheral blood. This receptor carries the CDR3 CASSYLGTVSYGYTF. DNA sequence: TGTGCCAGCAGTTACTTGGGGACAGTCAGCTATGGCTACACCTTC.